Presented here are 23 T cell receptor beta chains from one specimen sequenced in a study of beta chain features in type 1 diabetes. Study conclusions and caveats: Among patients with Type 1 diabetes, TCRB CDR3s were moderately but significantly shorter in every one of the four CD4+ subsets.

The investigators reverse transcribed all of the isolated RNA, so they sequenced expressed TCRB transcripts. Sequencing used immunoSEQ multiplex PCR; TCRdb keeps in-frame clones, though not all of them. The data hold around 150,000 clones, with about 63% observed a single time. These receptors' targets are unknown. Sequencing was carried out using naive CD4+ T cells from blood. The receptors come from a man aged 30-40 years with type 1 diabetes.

The CDR3 DNA reads TGTGCCAGCAGCGGACAGGGATTCGGAAAACTGTTTTTT. This gives the protein CASSGQGFGKLFF. The chain couples TRBV2 to TRBJ1-4; 8 bases agree with TRBD1. CDR1 and CDR2 from the germline V gene are SNHLY and FYNNEI. V gave up 6 bases and J gave up 10 bases; unmatched junction bases: 7. This CDR3 has 13 amino acids.

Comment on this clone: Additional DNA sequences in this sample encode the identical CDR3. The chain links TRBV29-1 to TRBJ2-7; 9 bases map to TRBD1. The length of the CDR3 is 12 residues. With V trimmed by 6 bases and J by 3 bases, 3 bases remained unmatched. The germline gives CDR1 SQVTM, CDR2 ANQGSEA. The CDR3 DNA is TGCAGCGTCGTGGGACAGGGCTACGAGCAGTACTTC. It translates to CSVVGQGYEQYF.

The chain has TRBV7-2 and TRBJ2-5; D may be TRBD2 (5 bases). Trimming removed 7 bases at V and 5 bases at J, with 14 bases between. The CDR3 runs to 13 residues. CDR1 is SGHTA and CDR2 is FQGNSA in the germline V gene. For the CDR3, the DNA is TGTGCCAGCATCCATAGGACGGGGGAGACCCAGTACTTC. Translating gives CASIHRTGETQYF.

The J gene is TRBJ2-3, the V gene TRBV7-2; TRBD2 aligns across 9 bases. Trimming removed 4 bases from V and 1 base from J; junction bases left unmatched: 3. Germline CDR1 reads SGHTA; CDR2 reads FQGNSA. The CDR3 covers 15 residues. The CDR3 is CASSSVAGGTDTQYF. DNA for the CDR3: TGTGCCAGCAGCTCGGTAGCGGGAGGCACAGATACGCAGTATTTT.

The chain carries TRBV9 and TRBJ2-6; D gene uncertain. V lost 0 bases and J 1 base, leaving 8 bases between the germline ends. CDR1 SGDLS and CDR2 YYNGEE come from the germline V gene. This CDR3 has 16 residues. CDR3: CASSVGQRSGANVLTF. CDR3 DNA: TGTGCCAGCAGCGTAGGGCAGAGATCTGGGGCCAACGTCCTGACTTTC. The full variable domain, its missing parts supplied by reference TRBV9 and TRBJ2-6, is DSGVTQTPKHLITATGQRVTLRCSPRSGDLSVYWYQQSLDQGLQFLIQYYNGEERAKGNILERFSAQQFPDLHSELNLSSLELGDSALYFCASSVGQRSGANVLTFGAGSRLTVL.

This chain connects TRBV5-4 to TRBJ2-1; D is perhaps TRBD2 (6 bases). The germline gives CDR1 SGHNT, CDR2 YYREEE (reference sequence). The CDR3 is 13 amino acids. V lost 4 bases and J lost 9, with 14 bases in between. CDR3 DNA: TGTGCCAGCAGCGGCGGGATCAGGGCTGAGCAGTTCTTC. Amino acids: CASSGGIRAEQFF.

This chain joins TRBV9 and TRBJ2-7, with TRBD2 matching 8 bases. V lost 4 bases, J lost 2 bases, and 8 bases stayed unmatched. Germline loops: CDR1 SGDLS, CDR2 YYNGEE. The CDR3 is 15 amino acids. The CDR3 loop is CASSPGGTSTYEQYF. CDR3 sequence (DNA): TGTGCCAGCAGCCCGGGCGGGACTAGTACCTACGAGCAGTACTTC. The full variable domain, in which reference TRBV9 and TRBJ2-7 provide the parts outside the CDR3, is DSGVTQTPKHLITATGQRVTLRCSPRSGDLSVYWYQQSLDQGLQFLIQYYNGEERAKGNILERFSAQQFPDLHSELNLSSLELGDSALYFCASSPGGTSTYEQYFGPGTRLTVT.

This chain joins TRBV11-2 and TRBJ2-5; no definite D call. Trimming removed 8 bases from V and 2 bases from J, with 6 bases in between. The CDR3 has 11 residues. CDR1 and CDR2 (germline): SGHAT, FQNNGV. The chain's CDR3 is CASVGQETQYF. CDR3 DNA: TGTGCCAGCGTGGGGCAAGAGACCCAGTACTTC.

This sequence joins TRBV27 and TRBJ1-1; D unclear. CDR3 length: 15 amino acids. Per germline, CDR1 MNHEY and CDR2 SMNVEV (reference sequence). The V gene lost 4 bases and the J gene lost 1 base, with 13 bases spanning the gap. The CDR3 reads CASSYESRGNTEAFF. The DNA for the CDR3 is TGTGCCAGCAGTTATGAGTCGCGAGGGAACACTGAAGCTTTCTTT.

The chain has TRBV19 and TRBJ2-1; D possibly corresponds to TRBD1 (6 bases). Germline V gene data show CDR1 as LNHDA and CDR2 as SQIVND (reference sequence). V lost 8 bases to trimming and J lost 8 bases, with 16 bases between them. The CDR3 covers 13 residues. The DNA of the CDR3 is TGTGCCAGTGCACCGGACAGTACGGATGAGCAGTTCTTC. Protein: CASAPDSTDEQFF.

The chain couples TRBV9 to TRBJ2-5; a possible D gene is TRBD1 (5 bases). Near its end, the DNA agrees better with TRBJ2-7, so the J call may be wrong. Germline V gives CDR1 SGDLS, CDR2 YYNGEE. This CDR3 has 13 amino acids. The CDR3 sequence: CASSATVSYEQYF. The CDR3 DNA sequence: TGTGCCAGCAGCGCGACAGTATCCTACGAGCAGTACTTC.

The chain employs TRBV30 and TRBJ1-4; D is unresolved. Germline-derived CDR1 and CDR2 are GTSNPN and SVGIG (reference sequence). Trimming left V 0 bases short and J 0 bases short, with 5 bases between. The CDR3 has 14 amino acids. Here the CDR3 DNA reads TGTGCCTGGAGTGTAAAGGCAACTAATGAAAAACTGTTTTTT. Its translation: CAWSVKATNEKLFF.

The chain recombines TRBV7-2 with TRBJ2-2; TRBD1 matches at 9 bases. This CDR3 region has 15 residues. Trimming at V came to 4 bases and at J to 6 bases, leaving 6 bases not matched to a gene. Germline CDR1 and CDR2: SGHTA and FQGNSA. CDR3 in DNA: TGTGCCAGCAGCTCCGGGACAGGGCGCGCCGGGGAGCTGTTTTTT. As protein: CASSSGTGRAGELFF.

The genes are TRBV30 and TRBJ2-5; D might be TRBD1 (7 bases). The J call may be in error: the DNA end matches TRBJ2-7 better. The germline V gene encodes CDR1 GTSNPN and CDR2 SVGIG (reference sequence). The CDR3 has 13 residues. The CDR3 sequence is CAWSGRDSHEQYF. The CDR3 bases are TGTGCCTGGAGCGGGCGGGACAGCCACGAGCAGTACTTC.

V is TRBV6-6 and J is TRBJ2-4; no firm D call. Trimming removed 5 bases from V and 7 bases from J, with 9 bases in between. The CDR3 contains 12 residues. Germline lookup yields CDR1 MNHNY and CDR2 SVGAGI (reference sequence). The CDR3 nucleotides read TGTGCCAGCAGTACCGACGGGAACATTCAGTACTTC. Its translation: CASSTDGNIQYF.

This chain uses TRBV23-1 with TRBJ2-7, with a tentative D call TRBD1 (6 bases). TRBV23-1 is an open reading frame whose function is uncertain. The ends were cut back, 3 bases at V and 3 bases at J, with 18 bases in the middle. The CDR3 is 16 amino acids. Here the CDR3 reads CASSQSGALSIYEQYF. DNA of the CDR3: TGCGCCAGCAGTCAGTCAGGGGCACTAAGCATCTACGAGCAGTACTTC.

As DNA, the CDR3 is TGCAGCGCGGGGGGCTCCGGGACAGGAGGTCAGCCCCAGCATTTT. Protein: CSAGGSGTGGQPQHF. V is TRBV29-1 and J is TRBJ1-5, with TRBD1 identical over 8 bases. The CDR3 runs 15 residues. J was trimmed by 6 bases and V by 7 bases; bases with no gene match: 14. CDR1 and CDR2 (germline): SQVTM, ANQGSEA.

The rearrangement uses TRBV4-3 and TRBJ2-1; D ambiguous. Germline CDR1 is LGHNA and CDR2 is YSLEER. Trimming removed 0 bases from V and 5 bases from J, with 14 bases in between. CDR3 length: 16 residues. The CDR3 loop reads CASSQEMWDIHNEQFF. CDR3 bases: TGCGCCAGCAGCCAAGAGATGTGGGATATACACAATGAGCAGTTCTTC.

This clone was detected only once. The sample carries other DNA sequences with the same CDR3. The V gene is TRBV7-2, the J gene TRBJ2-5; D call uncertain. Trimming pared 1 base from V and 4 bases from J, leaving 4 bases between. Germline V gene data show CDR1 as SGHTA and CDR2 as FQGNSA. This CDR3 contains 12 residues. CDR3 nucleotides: TGTGCCAGCAGCTTAGTTGGAGAGACCCAGTACTTC. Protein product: CASSLVGETQYF.

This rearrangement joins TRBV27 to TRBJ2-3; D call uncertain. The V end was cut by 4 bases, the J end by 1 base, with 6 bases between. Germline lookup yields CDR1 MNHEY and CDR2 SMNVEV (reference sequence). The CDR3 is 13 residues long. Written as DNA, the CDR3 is TGTGCCAGCAGTTCCACAGGCACAGATACGCAGTATTTT. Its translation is CASSSTGTDTQYF.

CDR3 protein: CASSRDRNTEAFF. The CDR3 DNA reads TGTGCCAGCAGCCGAGACAGGAACACTGAAGCTTTCTTT. V gene TRBV7-2 combines with J gene TRBJ1-1, with D possibly matching TRBD1 (5 bases). V dropped 5 bases and J dropped 1 base, with 8 bases sitting between them. The CDR3 is 13 residues long. Germline V gene data show CDR1 as SGHTA and CDR2 as FQGNSA.

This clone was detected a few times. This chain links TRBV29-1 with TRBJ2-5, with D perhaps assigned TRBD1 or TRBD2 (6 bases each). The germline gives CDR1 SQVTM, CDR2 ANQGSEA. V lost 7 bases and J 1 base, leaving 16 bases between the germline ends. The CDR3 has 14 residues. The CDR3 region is CSASRGQLQETQYF. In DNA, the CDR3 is TGCAGCGCCTCACGGGGGCAGCTCCAAGAGACCCAGTACTTC. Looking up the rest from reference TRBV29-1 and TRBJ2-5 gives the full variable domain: SAVISQKPSRDICQRGTSLTIQCQVDSQVTMMFWYRQQPGQSLTLIATANQGSEATYESGFVIDKFPISRPNLTFSTLTVSNMSPEDSSIYLCSASRGQLQETQYFGPGTRLLVL.

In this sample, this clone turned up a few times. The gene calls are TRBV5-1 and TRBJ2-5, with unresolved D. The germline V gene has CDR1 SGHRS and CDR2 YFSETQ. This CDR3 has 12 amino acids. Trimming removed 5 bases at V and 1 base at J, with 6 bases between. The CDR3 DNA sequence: TGCGCCAGCAGTCTCACCCAAGAGACCCAGTACTTC. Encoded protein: CASSLTQETQYF.